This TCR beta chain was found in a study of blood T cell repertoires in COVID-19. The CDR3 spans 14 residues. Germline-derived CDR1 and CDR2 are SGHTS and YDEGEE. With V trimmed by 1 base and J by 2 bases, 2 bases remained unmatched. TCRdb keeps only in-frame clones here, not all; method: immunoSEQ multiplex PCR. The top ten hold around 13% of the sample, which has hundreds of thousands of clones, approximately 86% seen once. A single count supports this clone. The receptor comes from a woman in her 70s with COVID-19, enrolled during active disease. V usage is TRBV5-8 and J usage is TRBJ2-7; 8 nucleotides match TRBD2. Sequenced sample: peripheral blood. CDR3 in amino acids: CASSLRGGPYEQYF. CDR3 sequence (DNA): TGTGCCAGCAGCTTGCGGGGGGGTCCCTACGAGCAGTACTTC.